These T cell receptor beta chains were read from a single sample in a study of blood T cell repertoires in COVID-19. Only in-frame clones appear in the TCRdb table, and some are missing; sequencing was by immunoSEQ multiplex PCR. The sample carries under 300,000 clones, roughly nine tenths recorded once. The sequenced sample consisted of peripheral blood. All receptors come from a woman between 40 and 55 years old who had recovered from COVID-19. CDR3s include the opening cysteine and the closing phenylalanine or tryptophan.

CDR3 length	V gene	J gene	CDR3 protein
15	TRBV5-5	TRBJ2-1	CASSIGILGGNEQFF
15	TRBV25-1	TRBJ1-1	CASSGVEGLNTEAFF
15	TRBV7-9	TRBJ2-7	CASSAREGVGYEQYF
13	TRBV27	TRBJ1-1	CASSKYLNTEAFF
15	TRBV7-9	TRBJ2-1	CASRLTSGAYNEQFF
15	TRBV7-2	TRBJ1-2	CASSSGQSSSYGYTF
15	TRBV6-2/TRBV6-3	TRBJ1-1	CASSYSPRGDTEAFF
15	TRBV7-9	TRBJ1-6	CASSSRTGWDSPLHF
13	TRBV11-2	TRBJ1-2	CASSLVVGPGYTF
14	TRBV7-2	TRBJ2-2	CASSSGQHTGELFF
16	TRBV2	TRBJ1-6	CASSAMGQGIDSPLHF
16	TRBV28	TRBJ1-2	CASTPHRQGGTYGYTF
13	TRBV6-5	TRBJ2-5	CASTQGDVETQYF
14	TRBV18	TRBJ2-3	CASSPPGTTDTQYF
13	TRBV11-2	TRBJ2-5	CASSLGAQETQYF
15	TRBV5-1	TRBJ1-5	CASSLDGYSNQPQHF
17	TRBV18	TRBJ2-6	CASSPNWGGSGANVLTF
13	TRBV18	TRBJ1-1	CASSPTAGTEAFF
15	TRBV5-5	TRBJ2-1	CASSYGLAGYNEQFF
13	TRBV28	TRBJ1-2	CASSFGRGLGYTF
16	TRBV3-1/TRBV3-2	TRBJ1-6	CASSQDNLQDNSPLHF
18	TRBV18	TRBJ2-7	CASSPGKRGGASGYEQYF
16	TRBV28	TRBJ2-1	CASSPLAGGTYNEQFF
13	TRBV30	TRBJ1-4	CACQTGQYEKLFF
13	TRBV30	TRBJ1-4	CAWSRDRNEKLFF
15	TRBV3-1/TRBV3-2	TRBJ2-5	CASSRPPPTAERLYF
14	TRBV10-3	TRBJ2-5	CAISEGRAGETQYF
13	TRBV4-2	TRBJ2-1	CASSPAGADEQFF
13	TRBV3-1/TRBV3-2	TRBJ2-7	CASSQDLPGEQYF
21	TRBV9	TRBJ2-2	CASSVASGLGYRGRSTGELFF
15	TRBV27	TRBJ2-1	CASSRGLAGDYEQFF
15	TRBV9	TRBJ2-1	CASSVDLLSKTERFF
12	TRBV28	TRBJ1-6	CASGDRVLPENF
14	TRBV7-2	TRBJ1-1	CASSLGGLSTEAFF
15	TRBV7-7	TRBJ1-4	CASSFSGQFNEKLFF